This TCR beta chain was recorded in a study of blood T cell repertoires in COVID-19. This table comes from immunoSEQ multiplex PCR, and its TCRdb copy is limited to in-frame clones, with some not included. The table records 150,000 to 200,000 clones, about 90% of them present only once. Germline-derived CDR1 and CDR2 are MRHNA and SNTAGT. The CDR3 has 14 residues. The V end lost 2 bases, the J end lost 4 bases, and 11 bases lay between the germline ends. The V call is TRBV6-4, the J call TRBJ1-2; D might be TRBD1 (6 bases). This clonotype originated in a man aged 30 to 45 with COVID-19, enrolled during active disease. The sample was peripheral blood. This CDR3 reads CASSDHRVTYGYTF. The DNA of the CDR3 is TGTGCCAGCAGTGACCACAGGGTAACCTATGGCTACACCTTC.